This TCR beta chain derives from a study of OX40 agonist ivuxolimab in advanced cancers. Study details: The dose-escalation group included hepatocellular carcinoma, melanoma, renal cell carcinoma and head and neck cancer.

This clone appeared once. The CDR3 contains 14 residues. Trimming pared 0 bases from V and 2 bases from J, leaving 11 bases between. Germline lookup yields CDR1 GTSNPN and CDR2 SVGIG (reference sequence). The data were produced by immunoSEQ multiplex PCR, yet TCRdb's version contains in-frame clones alone and is incomplete. The data show under 25,000 clones, about nine tenths seen once. The TCR comes from an adult with an advanced solid tumor such as melanoma, head and neck, liver or kidney cancer. The J gene is TRBJ2-7, the V gene TRBV30; D is uncertain. The sequencing used CD4+ or CD8+ T cells sorted from blood, collected in a trial of the OX40 agonist ivuxolimab. The chain's CDR3 is CAWSVLVEPYEQYF. The CDR3 DNA follows: TGTGCCTGGAGTGTACTTGTAGAACCCTACGAGCAGTACTTC.